Listed below are T cell receptor beta chains from one sample, sequenced in a study of blood T cell repertoires in COVID-19. Profiling relied on immunoSEQ multiplex PCR, and the TCRdb table lists in-frame clones only, not all of them. This sample has under 200,000 clones, with 84% found just once. The sequenced sample consisted of peripheral blood. The receptor source for this set is a man aged 35 to 55 who had recovered from COVID-19. Each CDR3 is given with its conserved first and last residue. The order of the fields is D gene, V gene, J gene, clone size, CDR3 DNA, CDR3 protein. A D gene is named only where the DNA matches it firmly. Some rows have no size entry. The others give once, few or many, or a class for an expanded clone.

d_gene: NA
v_gene: TRBV6-1
j_gene: TRBJ1-6
abundance: few
CDR3nt: TGTGCCAGCAGTGAAGCAGGAGGGAATTCACCCCTCCACTTT
CDR3aa: CASSEAGGNSPLHF

d_gene: NA
v_gene: TRBV11-3
j_gene: TRBJ1-1
abundance: NA
CDR3nt: TGTGCCAGCAGCTCCCCCGCGACAGGTCCAACTGAAGCTTTCTTT
CDR3aa: CASSSPATGPTEAFF

d_gene: NA
v_gene: TRBV7-3
j_gene: TRBJ2-2
abundance: NA
CDR3nt: TGTGCCAGCAGCTTAATAGGAGTCACCGGGGAGCTGTTTTTT
CDR3aa: CASSLIGVTGELFF

d_gene: NA
v_gene: TRBV5-3
j_gene: TRBJ2-7
abundance: NA
CDR3nt: TGTGCCAGAAGCTCGGACCAAAGTCGAACCACAGGCAGCTCCTACGAGCAGTACTTC
CDR3aa: CARSSDQSRTTGSSYEQYF

d_gene: NA
v_gene: TRBV4-3
j_gene: TRBJ2-2
abundance: few
CDR3nt: TGCGCCAGCAGCCCGACGGCGGGGAACACCGGGGAGCTGTTTTTT
CDR3aa: CASSPTAGNTGELFF

d_gene: NA
v_gene: TRBV7-2
j_gene: TRBJ2-5
abundance: NA
CDR3nt: TGTGCCAGCAGCTTGTGGGCCTCTCTCCAAGAGACCCAGTACTTC
CDR3aa: CASSLWASLQETQYF

d_gene: TRBD1
v_gene: TRBV7-2
j_gene: TRBJ2-7
abundance: NA
CDR3nt: TGTGCCAGCAGCCGTGGACAGGGGGCAGGCTACGAGCAGTACTTC
CDR3aa: CASSRGQGAGYEQYF

d_gene: TRBD2
v_gene: TRBV11-2
j_gene: TRBJ2-5
abundance: NA
CDR3nt: TGTGCCAGCAGCTTAAATAGCGGGGGGGGAGAGACCCAGTACTTC
CDR3aa: CASSLNSGGGETQYF

d_gene: TRBD1
v_gene: TRBV5-1
j_gene: TRBJ2-5
abundance: once
CDR3nt: TGCGCCAGCAGCTCGGAACAGGGGGCTATCGGAGAGACCCAGTACTTC
CDR3aa: CASSSEQGAIGETQYF

d_gene: NA
v_gene: TRBV7-8
j_gene: TRBJ2-3
abundance: NA
CDR3nt: TGTGCCAGCCTAGACACGGGACACCCTAGCACAGATACGCAGTATTTT
CDR3aa: CASLDTGHPSTDTQYF

d_gene: NA
v_gene: TRBV2
j_gene: TRBJ2-5
abundance: NA
CDR3nt: TGTGCCAGCAGTGACAGGGACCAAGAGACCCAGTACTTC
CDR3aa: CASSDRDQETQYF

d_gene: NA
v_gene: TRBV9
j_gene: TRBJ2-1
abundance: once
CDR3nt: TGTGCCAGCAGCGTAGGTAGTAGCGACCTATACAATGAGCAGTTCTTC
CDR3aa: CASSVGSSDLYNEQFF

d_gene: NA
v_gene: TRBV18
j_gene: TRBJ2-5
abundance: NA
CDR3nt: TGTGCCAGCTCACCACCGTCGGTCGGCAGAGGAGAGACCCAGTACTTC
CDR3aa: CASSPPSVGRGETQYF

d_gene: NA
v_gene: TRBV21-1
j_gene: TRBJ2-3
abundance: once
CDR3nt: TGTGCCAGCAGCCATTCGACGACCCGAACAGGGAGAACGCAGTATTTT
CDR3aa: CASSHSTTRTGRTQYF

d_gene: NA
v_gene: TRBV7-2
j_gene: TRBJ2-7
abundance: NA
CDR3nt: TGTGCCAGCAGCGGAAGAGGGGGCTACGAGCAGTACTTC
CDR3aa: CASSGRGGYEQYF

d_gene: NA
v_gene: TRBV5-4
j_gene: TRBJ2-1
abundance: once
CDR3nt: TGTGCCAGCAGAACAGGGTACAATGAGCAGTTCTTC
CDR3aa: CASRTGYNEQFF

d_gene: TRBD2
v_gene: TRBV4-3
j_gene: TRBJ2-5
abundance: NA
CDR3nt: TGCGCCAGCAGCCAAGATTGGGCTAGCGGGATCCGCAAAGGGACCCAGTACTTC
CDR3aa: CASSQDWASGIRKGTQYF

d_gene: NA
v_gene: TRBV5-1
j_gene: TRBJ1-4
abundance: NA
CDR3nt: TGCGCCAGCAGCTTGTTCGAGAGGGCAACTAATGAAAAACTGTTTTTT
CDR3aa: CASSLFERATNEKLFF

d_gene: TRBD1
v_gene: TRBV7-9
j_gene: TRBJ1-6
abundance: NA
CDR3nt: TGTGCCAGCAGCGGGGACAGGGGTAATTCACCCCTCCACTTT
CDR3aa: CASSGDRGNSPLHF

d_gene: TRBD1
v_gene: TRBV5-1
j_gene: TRBJ2-7
abundance: NA
CDR3nt: TGCGCCAGCAGCTTGGCCGGGACAGGGGGGCAGTACTTC
CDR3aa: CASSLAGTGGQYF

d_gene: TRBD2
v_gene: TRBV5-1
j_gene: TRBJ2-1
abundance: NA
CDR3nt: TGCGCCAGCAGCCTATCCGGGACTAGCGGCTACAATGAGCAGTTCTTC
CDR3aa: CASSLSGTSGYNEQFF

d_gene: TRBD1
v_gene: TRBV12-5
j_gene: TRBJ1-1
abundance: NA
CDR3nt: TGTGCTAGTGGTGGGGACAGGAACACTGAAGCTTTCTTT
CDR3aa: CASGGDRNTEAFF

d_gene: TRBD2
v_gene: TRBV28
j_gene: TRBJ2-1
abundance: NA
CDR3nt: TGTGCCAGCAGTTTAGTTGTAGCGGGGGGGCAGGATGAGCAGTTCTTC
CDR3aa: CASSLVVAGGQDEQFF

d_gene: TRBD1
v_gene: TRBV30
j_gene: TRBJ2-2
abundance: few
CDR3nt: TGTGCCTGGACCACAGGGGAGAGGGCCGGGGAGCTGTTTTTT
CDR3aa: CAWTTGERAGELFF

d_gene: NA
v_gene: TRBV5-4
j_gene: TRBJ1-1
abundance: NA
CDR3nt: TGTGCCAGCAGCGACTGGCTCGGGAACACTGAAGCTTTCTTT
CDR3aa: CASSDWLGNTEAFF

d_gene: NA
v_gene: TRBV7-9
j_gene: TRBJ2-3
abundance: NA
CDR3nt: TGTGCCAGCAGCTTAGAGGGTGGGACTAGCACAGATACGCAGTATTTT
CDR3aa: CASSLEGGTSTDTQYF

d_gene: NA
v_gene: TRBV12-3/TRBV12-4
j_gene: TRBJ2-1
abundance: NA
CDR3nt: TGTGCCAGCAGTTTAGAGCATTGGGAGCAGTTCTTC
CDR3aa: CASSLEHWEQFF

d_gene: NA
v_gene: TRBV19
j_gene: TRBJ2-6
abundance: NA
CDR3nt: TGTGCCACCGGCGGGGGCCCGAGCTCTGGGGCCAACGTCCTGACTTTC
CDR3aa: CATGGGPSSGANVLTF